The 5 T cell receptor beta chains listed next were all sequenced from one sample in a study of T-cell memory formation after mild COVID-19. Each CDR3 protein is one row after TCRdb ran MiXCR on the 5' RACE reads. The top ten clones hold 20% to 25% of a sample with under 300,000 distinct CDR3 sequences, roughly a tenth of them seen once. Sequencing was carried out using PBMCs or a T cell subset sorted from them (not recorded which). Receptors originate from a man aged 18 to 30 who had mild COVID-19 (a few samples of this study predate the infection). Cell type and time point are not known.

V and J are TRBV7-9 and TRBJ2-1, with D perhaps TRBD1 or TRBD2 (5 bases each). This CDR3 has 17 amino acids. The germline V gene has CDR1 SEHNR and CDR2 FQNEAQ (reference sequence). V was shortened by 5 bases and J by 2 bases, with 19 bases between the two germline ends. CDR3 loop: CASSPPWVGVTYNEQFF. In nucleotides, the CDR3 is TGTGCCAGCAGCCCTCCCTGGGTGGGGGTCACCTACAATGAGCAGTTCTTC.

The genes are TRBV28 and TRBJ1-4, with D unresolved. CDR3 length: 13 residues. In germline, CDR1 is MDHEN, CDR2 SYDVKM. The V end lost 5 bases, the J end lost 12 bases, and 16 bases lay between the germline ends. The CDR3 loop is CASSTPETLELFF. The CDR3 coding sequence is TGTGCCAGCAGTACTCCGGAGACCTTGGAACTGTTTTTT.

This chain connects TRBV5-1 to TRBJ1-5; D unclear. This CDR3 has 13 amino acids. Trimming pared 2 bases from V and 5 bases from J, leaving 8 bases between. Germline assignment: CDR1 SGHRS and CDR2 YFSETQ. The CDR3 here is CASSLSRDQPQHF. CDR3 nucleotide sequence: TGCGCCAGCAGCTTATCCCGAGATCAGCCCCAGCATTTT.

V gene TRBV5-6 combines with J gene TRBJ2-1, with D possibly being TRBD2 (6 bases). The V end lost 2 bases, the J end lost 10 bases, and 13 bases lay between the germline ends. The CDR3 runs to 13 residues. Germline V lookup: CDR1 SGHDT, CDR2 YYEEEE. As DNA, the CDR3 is TGTGCCAGCAGCTTCCCGGCTGGGGGGGAGCAGTTCTTC. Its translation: CASSFPAGGEQFF.

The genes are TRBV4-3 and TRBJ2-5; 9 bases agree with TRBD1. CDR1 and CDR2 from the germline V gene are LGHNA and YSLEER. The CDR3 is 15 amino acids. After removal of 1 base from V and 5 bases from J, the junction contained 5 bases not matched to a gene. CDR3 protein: CASSQAGTGPETQYF. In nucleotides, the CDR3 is TGCGCCAGCAGCCAAGCCGGGACAGGGCCCGAGACCCAGTACTTC.